Shown below are 12 T cell receptor beta chains from a single sample sequenced in a study of blood T cells in healthy people across ages. A second PCR of 7 to 11 cycles used a sample-barcoded 5' primer and a J-beta primer mix. TCRdb itself ran the 5' RACE reads through MiXCR, one entry per CDR3 protein. The repertoire holds about 970,000 distinct CDR3 sequences, with 45% to 60% as singletons. Sequencing was done on a sample of blood. All receptors derive from a woman aged 60 to 75 in good health.

This chain joins TRBV2 and TRBJ2-4; 7 bases map to TRBD2. J was trimmed by 0 bases and V by 5 bases; bases with no gene match: 10. This CDR3 comprises 17 residues. CDR1 is SNHLY, CDR2 FYNNEI, per germline. CDR3 protein: CASSLLRGSLAKNIQYF. As DNA, the CDR3 is TGTGCCAGCAGTCTACTTCGCGGGAGCTTAGCCAAAAACATTCAGTACTTC. The whole variable domain, remainder taken from reference TRBV2 and TRBJ2-4, is EPEVTQTPSHQVTQMGQEVILRCVPISNHLYFYWYRQILGQKVEFLVSFYNNEISEKSEIFDDQFSVERPDGSNFTLKIRSTKLEDSAMYFCASSLLRGSLAKNIQYFGAGTRLSVL.

This clonotype was found a few times. V usage is TRBV5-1 and J usage is TRBJ2-4; D is perhaps TRBD2 (6 bases). The J call may be incorrect, as the DNA end agrees better with TRBJ2-7. This CDR3 is 15 amino acids long. Germline V gives CDR1 SGHRS, CDR2 YFSETQ. In nucleotides, the CDR3 is TGCGCCAGCAGCCCGCAAAGCGGGCCTACCTACGAGCAGTACTTC. Its translation: CASSPQSGPTYEQYF.

The chain carries TRBV15 and TRBJ1-5; no clear D gene. This CDR3 spans 11 amino acids. From germline, CDR1 is LNHNV and CDR2 YYDKDF (reference sequence). With 5 bases removed from V and 9 bases from J, the gap between germline ends came to 8 bases. The CDR3 coding sequence is TGTGCCACCAGCGCCGGTGGGCCCCAGCATTTT. It is translated as CATSAGGPQHF.

The chain combines TRBV29-1 with TRBJ2-3; TRBD2 matches at 7 bases. CDR1 is SQVTM and CDR2 is ANQGSEA in the germline V gene. After removal of 1 base from V and 1 base from J, the junction contained 11 bases not matched to a gene. CDR3 length: 17 residues. The CDR3 sequence is CSVEGFRSGARTDTQYF. DNA of the CDR3: TGCAGCGTTGAAGGTTTTAGAAGCGGGGCCCGCACAGATACGCAGTATTTT.

This clonotype was observed once. The chain recombines TRBV4-3 with TRBJ2-1; unclear D gene. Trimming pared 0 bases from V and 2 bases from J, leaving 11 bases between. Germline V gene sequence: CDR1 LGHNA, CDR2 YSLEER. The CDR3 sequence is 16 residues long. The CDR3 sequence is CASSQDLRLTYNEQFF. CDR3 in DNA: TGCGCCAGCAGCCAAGACCTAAGACTGACCTACAATGAGCAGTTCTTC.

A word on this clonotype: Compared with germline, one end of the junction differs, possibly owing to a read error. V and J are TRBV11-1 and TRBJ2-6; 7 bases line up with TRBD2. The length of the CDR3 is 21 residues. Germline lookup yields CDR1 SGHAT and CDR2 FQDESV (reference sequence). The CDR3 nucleotides read TGTGTCAGCAGCTTAGACTTCACCAGCGGGATCGGCGTCTCTGGGGCCAACGTCCTGACTTTC. Its translation is CVSSLDFTSGIGVSGANVLTF.

The chain has TRBV12-3 or TRBV12-4 and TRBJ2-1; 8 bases match TRBD2. The CDR3 extends over 13 amino acids. V lost 5 bases, J lost 9 bases, and 6 bases stayed unmatched. The CDR3 DNA is TGTGCCAGCAGTCCCCGGGGGGGCACTGAGCAGTTCTTC. It specifies CASSPRGGTEQFF.

V and J are TRBV20-1 and TRBJ2-5, with D maybe TRBD2 (6 bases). From germline, CDR1 is DFQATT and CDR2 SNEGSKA (reference sequence). Trimming stripped 3 bases from V and 5 bases from J, with 13 bases between. The CDR3 is made up of 13 amino acids. CDR3 sequence reads: CSASHRESETQYF. CDR3 coding DNA: TGCAGTGCTAGCCACCGGGAGAGTGAGACCCAGTACTTC.

Ten or more counts support this clonotype. This sequence joins TRBV10-3 and TRBJ2-7; 9 bases line up with TRBD2. Per the germline V gene, CDR1 is ENHRY and CDR2 is SYGVKD. The CDR3 is 14 residues long. J lost 4 bases, V lost 5 bases, and 6 bases had no gene match. CDR3 in DNA: TGTGCCATCAGTCGGGGGCGGGAGGGGTACGAGCAGTACTTC. It codes for CAISRGREGYEQYF.

J is TRBJ2-5 and V is TRBV2; TRBD2 might be the D (5 bases). The CDR3 runs to 13 residues. V lost 4 bases and J 11 bases, leaving 17 bases between the germline ends. Germline CDR1 is SNHLY and CDR2 is FYNNEI. CDR3 bases: TGTGCCAGCAGTGCGACACGGGCGGGTGAGCAGTACTTC. This sequence encodes CASSATRAGEQYF.

This chain joins TRBV29-1 and TRBJ2-1, with 9 bases lining up with TRBD2. The germline gives CDR1 SQVTM, CDR2 ANQGSEA. Trimming removed 0 bases from V and 0 bases from J; junction bases left unmatched: 9. The CDR3 is 18 amino acids. The CDR3 reads CSVEELGTSSLSYNEQFF. DNA of the CDR3: TGCAGCGTTGAAGAGTTGGGGACTAGCAGTCTCTCCTACAATGAGCAGTTCTTC.

This clonotype was detected only a few times. V usage is TRBV29-1 and J usage is TRBJ2-1; D remains unclear. Germline CDR1 and CDR2: SQVTM and ANQGSEA. The length of the CDR3 is 11 residues. In DNA form, the CDR3 reads TGCACCTCCGGACCCTACAATGAGCAGTTCTTC. This gives the protein CTSGPYNEQFF.